The rows below give T cell receptor beta chains drawn from one sample of a study of blood T cell repertoires in COVID-19. Assay used: immunoSEQ multiplex PCR; TCRdb lists only in-frame clones, some missing. The sample includes about 170,000 clones, around 80% seen only once; the top ten take roughly 2.8%. Sequencing was done on a sample of peripheral blood. Every receptor here comes from a woman aged 55-69 years with acute or convalescent COVID-19. Each CDR3 is given with its conserved first and last residue. D genes are given only for firm matches. Rows give clone size only sometimes, using once, few, many, or a class for an expanded clone.

j_call cdr3_length clone_size d_call v_call cdr3_nt cdr3_aa
TRBJ2-7 13 - - TRBV12-3/TRBV12-4 TGTGCCAGCAGTTTATACGCCCAGGGCGAGCAGTACTTC CASSLYAQGEQYF
TRBJ2-5 14 - - TRBV5-8 TGTGCCAGCAGCTTGGTAGGGGACCAAGAGACCCAGTACTTC CASSLVGDQETQYF
TRBJ2-5 14 - TRBD1 TRBV2 TGTGCCACAGTTCCTGGGACAGCAAAAGAGACCCAGTACTTC CATVPGTAKETQYF
TRBJ2-3 13 once - TRBV5-1 TGCGCCAGCAGCGGGGGGTTGGGGGATACGCAGTATTTT CASSGGLGDTQYF
TRBJ1-3 14 - - TRBV6-5 TGTGCCAGCACCCCAGAACGGGGGGGATACACCATATATTTT CASTPERGGYTIYF
TRBJ1-2 13 few TRBD1 TRBV6-2/TRBV6-3 TGTGCCAGCAGTTACGACAGGGAGTATGGCTACACCTTC CASSYDREYGYTF
TRBJ1-1 14 few - TRBV19 TGTGCCAGTAGTAACCAGGGCGTGAACACTGAAGCTTTCTTT CASSNQGVNTEAFF
TRBJ1-6 15 - - TRBV5-1 TGCGCCAGCAGCCCCGGGCGTGGAGGGGATTCACCCCTCCACTTT CASSPGRGGDSPLHF
TRBJ2-3 16 - TRBD1 TRBV6-2/TRBV6-3 TGTGCCAGCAGTCAGACAGGGGGGCATAGCACAGATACGCAGTATTTT CASSQTGGHSTDTQYF
TRBJ2-4 16 - TRBD1 TRBV19 TGTGCCAGTAGTATAGGGACAGGATTAGCCAAAAACATTCAGTACTTC CASSIGTGLAKNIQYF
TRBJ2-1 15 - TRBD2 TRBV4-3 TGCGCCAGCAGCAAAGAGCTAGCGGGGGGCCCTGAGCAGTTCTTC CASSKELAGGPEQFF
TRBJ2-3 17 - TRBD1 TRBV28 TGTGCCAGCAGTCCACACAGGGGTTCTATTAGCACAGATACGCAGTATTTT CASSPHRGSISTDTQYF
TRBJ1-2 14 - TRBD1 TRBV20-1 TGCAGTGCTAGTCCCAGGACAGGGTCATATGGCTACACCTTC CSASPRTGSYGYTF
TRBJ2-7 15 - - TRBV19 TGTGCCAGTAGTATAGCCCCCGCAGGGGGGTACGAGCAGTACTTC CASSIAPAGGYEQYF
TRBJ2-5 17 - TRBD2 TRBV4-2 TGTGCCAGCAGCCAAGCGGGAGCGGGGGGCATCCAAGAGACCCAGTACTTC CASSQAGAGGIQETQYF
TRBJ2-7 13 - - TRBV5-4 TGTGCCAGCAGCAGGGTACCAGGGAACGAGCAGTACTTC CASSRVPGNEQYF
TRBJ2-3 14 - - TRBV7-3 TGTGCCAGCAGCCCTGAGGCTATCCGGGATACGCAGTATTTT CASSPEAIRDTQYF
TRBJ1-4 13 - - TRBV28 TGTGCCAGCCAAACAGGGCCTAATGAAAAACTGTTTTTT CASQTGPNEKLFF
TRBJ1-1 15 - TRBD1 TRBV7-3 TGTGCCAGCAGCTCCCCTGGACAGGGTCCAACTGAAGCTTTCTTT CASSSPGQGPTEAFF
TRBJ2-3 16 - TRBD1 TRBV27 TGTGCCAGCAGTCGAAAATTGACAGGGGCCACAGATACGCAGTATTTT CASSRKLTGATDTQYF
TRBJ2-7 13 - TRBD1 TRBV5-1 TGCGCCAGCAGCTTCCCAGGGGGTTACGAGCAGTACTTC CASSFPGGYEQYF
TRBJ1-5 13 - TRBD1 TRBV25-1 TGTGCCACCTCGGACAGGGTGAATCAGCCCCAGCATTTT CATSDRVNQPQHF
TRBJ2-3 17 - TRBD1 TRBV5-4 TGTGCCAGCAGCTTGAATAAAGGGGGCTGGGGCACAGATACGCAGTATTTT CASSLNKGGWGTDTQYF